These 21 T cell receptor beta chains originate from one sample sequenced in a study of a mutant IDH1 vaccine in newly diagnosed glioma. The protocol was immunoSEQ multiplex PCR, while the TCRdb copy is restricted to in-frame clones and leaves out a portion. The profile shows fewer than 30,000 clones, around 77% of them singletons. These receptors lack a known antigen. Described time point: week 11, during vaccination. Each dose of the vaccine consisted of 300 ug of mutant IDH1 20-mer peptide, with topical imiquimod. The sequencing used PBMCs, collected from a glioma patient whose treatment included an IDH1 peptide vaccine. These receptors all stem from a woman aged 18-29 years with glioma.

The rearrangement uses TRBV4-2 and TRBJ1-5; 7 bases match TRBD1. The J segment lost 2 bases and the V segment lost 0 bases, leaving 4 bases of the junction unmatched. CDR1 is LGHNA, CDR2 YNFKEQ, per germline. The CDR3 totals 16 residues. CDR3 protein: CASSQDLGTGNQPQHF. CDR3 coding DNA: TGTGCCAGCAGCCAAGATTTAGGGACAGGCAATCAGCCCCAGCATTTT.

The rearrangement uses TRBV27 and TRBJ2-7, with D unclear. Germline V CDR1 and CDR2: MNHEY, SMNVEV (reference sequence). V was trimmed by 6 bases and J by 0 bases, leaving 12 bases between them. This CDR3 comprises 14 residues. The CDR3 is CASRELRSSYEQYF. CDR3 DNA: TGTGCCAGCAGGGAACTCAGGAGCTCCTACGAGCAGTACTTC.

With respect to this clone: One end of the junction is discordant with germline, which a read error may explain. The chain's CDR3 is CASSHEGAQYF. CDR3 DNA sequence: TGTGCTAGCAGCCATGAGGGAGCGCAGTATTTT. The chain employs TRBV7-7 and TRBJ2-3; possible D gene TRBD2, 5 bases. The CDR3 is 11 amino acids. Germline-derived CDR1 and CDR2 are SSHAT and FNYEAQ (reference sequence).

The CDR3 DNA is TGTGCCAGCAGCTTAGCAGGGGGGTCCTATGGCTACACCTTC. Translation: CASSLAGGSYGYTF. J is TRBJ1-2 and V is TRBV7-2, with TRBD1 as a possible D gene (6 bases). The length of the CDR3 is 14 residues. The germline CDR1 and CDR2 sequences are SGHTA and FQGNSA. V lost 0 bases to trimming and J lost 4 bases, with 9 bases between them.

The chain couples TRBV15 to TRBJ2-5; D might be TRBD2 (6 bases). Germline V gives CDR1 LNHNV, CDR2 YYDKDF (reference sequence). V dropped 5 bases and J dropped 1 base, with 14 bases sitting between them. The CDR3 runs 15 residues. CDR3 nucleotides: TGTGCCACCAGCGTGATCACTAGCCCCCAAGAGACCCAGTACTTC. It encodes CATSVITSPQETQYF.

V and J are TRBV18 and TRBJ1-2; 7 bases are shared with TRBD1. CDR3 length: 15 residues. With V trimmed by 3 bases and J by 0 bases, 4 bases remained unmatched. CDR1 KGHSH and CDR2 LQKENI come from the germline V gene. DNA of the CDR3: TGTGCCAGCTCACCCCAGGGGGTAGCTAACTATGGCTACACCTTC. Protein: CASSPQGVANYGYTF.

This chain uses TRBV7-3 with TRBJ2-3, with TRBD2 matching over 14 bases. The trim removed 1 base at V and 10 bases at J, leaving 4 bases unmatched. Germline V gives CDR1 SGHTA, CDR2 FQGTGA. This CDR3 spans 15 amino acids. CDR3 protein: CASSLMRGLAGAQYF. CDR3 coding DNA: TGTGCCAGCAGCTTAATGAGGGGACTAGCGGGAGCGCAGTATTTT.

CDR3 sequence reads: CASSRDSPYEQYF. CDR3 coding DNA: TGTGCCAGCAGTCGGGACAGCCCCTACGAGCAGTACTTC. The V call is TRBV6-1, the J call TRBJ2-7; 7 bases agree with TRBD1. The CDR3 runs 13 residues. J lost 2 bases, V lost 5 bases, and 3 bases had no gene match. Per the germline V gene, CDR1 is MNHNS and CDR2 is SASEGT.

J is TRBJ1-5 and V is TRBV6-1; 7 nucleotides align to TRBD1. CDR3 length: 16 residues. From germline, CDR1 is MNHNS and CDR2 SASEGT. The junction had 7 bases not matched to a gene; V was cut back by 4 bases and J by 1 base. This chain's CDR3 is CASSARQGPSNQPQHF. DNA of the CDR3: TGTGCCAGCAGTGCCCGACAGGGTCCGAGCAATCAGCCCCAGCATTTT.

The rearrangement links TRBV5-5 to TRBJ2-5; maybe TRBD1 (6 bases). Trimming removed 3 bases at V and 2 bases at J, with 8 bases between. CDR3 length equals 13 residues. Germline V CDR1 and CDR2: SGHKS, YYEKEE (reference sequence). The CDR3 DNA follows: TGTGCCAGCAGCTCCGGACAGCAAGAGACCCAGTACTTC. Translated, it gives CASSSGQQETQYF.

This sequence joins TRBV10-3 and TRBJ2-5, with D possibly TRBD2 on 5 matching bases. Germline V gene sequence: CDR1 ENHRY, CDR2 SYGVKD. Trimming pared 4 bases from V and 2 bases from J, leaving 8 bases between. There are 13 residues in the CDR3. The CDR3 region is CAISGGKQETQYF. The CDR3 region has the DNA TGTGCCATCAGTGGAGGGAAACAAGAGACCCAGTACTTC.

The chain recombines TRBV5-1 with TRBJ1-2, with D perhaps matching TRBD1 (5 bases). V lost 5 bases and J lost 3, with 11 bases in between. The CDR3 totals 13 residues. Germline CDR1 reads SGHRS; CDR2 reads YFSETQ. The CDR3 DNA is TGCGCCAGCAGTATGCGGGGGGACTATGGCTACACCTTC. It yields the protein CASSMRGDYGYTF.

The V and J genes are TRBV28 and TRBJ1-5, with D possibly being TRBD1 (5 bases). The V and J ends lost 5 bases and 0 bases respectively, with 23 bases between them. Germline V gene sequence: CDR1 MDHEN, CDR2 SYDVKM. CDR3 size: 19 residues. DNA for the CDR3: TGTGCCAGCAGTCCCACGGGACGGACAACTTTTGATAGCAATCAGCCCCAGCATTTT. This gives the protein CASSPTGRTTFDSNQPQHF.

This rearrangement joins TRBV5-5 to TRBJ2-3, with 7 bases matching TRBD2. V trimming: 0 bases; J trimming: 1 base; junction bases outside the gene matches: 2. The length of the CDR3 is 15 residues. Germline V lookup: CDR1 SGHKS, CDR2 YYEKEE (reference sequence). The CDR3 here is CASSLGEGGTDTQYF. The CDR3, as DNA: TGTGCCAGCAGCTTGGGGGAGGGCGGCACAGATACGCAGTATTTT.

This clone was recorded a few times. J is TRBJ1-2 and V is TRBV7-2; D is uncertain. V lost 5 bases and J 6 bases, leaving 19 bases between the germline ends. The CDR3 is made up of 15 amino acids. Germline V CDR1 and CDR2: SGHTA, FQGNSA. CDR3 region: CASSQQYFAGDGYTF. In nucleotides, the CDR3 is TGTGCCAGCAGCCAACAGTACTTCGCTGGAGATGGCTACACCTTC.

This CDR3 reads CSATMNYEQYF. Here the CDR3 DNA reads TGCAGTGCCACGATGAACTACGAGCAGTACTTC. J is TRBJ2-7 and V is TRBV20-1, with unresolved D. There are 11 residues in the CDR3. Per germline, CDR1 DFQATT and CDR2 SNEGSKA (reference sequence). The ends were cut back, 6 bases at V and 3 bases at J, with 9 bases in the middle.

This clone was detected once. This rearrangement joins TRBV7-2 to TRBJ2-7; 10 nucleotides agree with TRBD2. Trimming took 3 bases from V and 3 from J; bases not matched to a gene: 5. The V gene's germline CDR1 is SGHTA and CDR2 FQGNSA. There are 15 residues in the CDR3. Here the CDR3 reads CASSLSLAGVYEQYF. The CDR3 DNA follows: TGTGCCAGCAGCTTGAGCCTAGCGGGAGTCTACGAGCAGTACTTC. The whole variable domain, filled in from reference TRBV7-2 and TRBJ2-7, reads GAGVSQSPSNKVTEKGKDVELRCDPISGHTALYWYRQSLGQGLEFLIYFQGNSAPDKSGLPSDRFSAERTGGSVSTLTIQRTQQEDSAVYLCASSLSLAGVYEQYFGPGTRLTVT.

This clone came up a few times. The chain combines TRBV30 with TRBJ1-5, with 8 bases lining up with TRBD1. CDR3 size: 13 residues. V gave up 5 bases and J gave up 6 bases; unmatched junction bases: 6. Germline V gene lookup returns CDR1 GTSNPN and CDR2 SVGIG (reference sequence). This CDR3 is CAWGQGESQPQHF. CDR3 nucleotides: TGTGCCTGGGGACAGGGTGAGAGTCAGCCCCAGCATTTT.

This clone has a handful of counts. The chain carries TRBV7-9 and TRBJ1-1, with D maybe TRBD1 (5 bases). The germline CDR1 and CDR2 sequences are SEHNR and FQNEAQ (reference sequence). This CDR3 contains 13 residues. The V and J ends lost 5 bases and 3 bases respectively, with 10 bases between them. CDR3 region: CASSRQQDTEAFF. The CDR3 region has the DNA TGTGCCAGCAGCCGACAGCAGGACACTGAAGCTTTCTTT.

The chain has TRBV30 and TRBJ2-2, with 10 positions matching TRBD1. Germline CDR1 reads GTSNPN; CDR2 reads SVGIG (reference sequence). The junction had 12 bases not matched to a gene; V was cut back by 1 base and J by 16 bases. This CDR3 has 14 residues. CDR3 DNA: TGTGCCTGGAGTGCCGGGGGTGGGACAGGGGTGCGGTTTTTT. Its translation: CAWSAGGGTGVRFF.

The J gene is TRBJ2-7, the V gene TRBV5-1; 9 bases line up with TRBD1. V lost 7 bases, J lost 5 bases, and 4 bases stayed unmatched. Germline CDR1 is SGHRS and CDR2 is YFSETQ. The length of the CDR3 is 12 residues. The chain's CDR3 is CASSTGGDEQYF. The CDR3 nucleotides read TGCGCCAGCTCGACAGGGGGGGACGAGCAGTACTTC.